Following are 28 T cell receptor beta chains from one sample sequenced in a study of regulatory T cells in long-lasting Graves disease. Time point in this sample: newly diagnosed GD, antithyroid drugs for less than 3 months. Construction of the TCR library relied on RNA isolated from PBMCs. Arm-PCR of CDR3 regions and iRepertoire HTBI primers were the basis on which TCR beta libraries were built. Using its own MiXCR run on the multiplex PCR reads, TCRdb lists one record per CDR3 protein. The data hold a few hundred thousand distinct CDR3 sequences, with 12% observed a single time. The same sample was also used in a study of T cells in Graves' hyperthyroidism and ophthalmopathy.

Sequenced material: peripheral blood mononuclear cells (PBMCs), taken at new diagnosis, from a patient treated with antithyroid drugs. These receptors were taken from a woman aged 18-35 years with Graves disease.

This clonotype was seen at least ten times. The chain is built from TRBV29-1 and TRBJ1-1, with D perhaps matching TRBD1 (6 bases). This CDR3 comprises 14 residues. V lost 0 bases and J lost 5, with 13 bases in between. CDR1 and CDR2 (germline): SQVTM, ANQGSEA. CDR3 in amino acids: CSVEDRMRGTEAFF. The CDR3 DNA sequence: TGCAGCGTTGAAGATCGGATGAGGGGGACTGAAGCTTTCTTT. Drawing the rest from reference TRBV29-1 and TRBJ1-1, the complete variable domain is SAVISQKPSRDICQRGTSLTIQCQVDSQVTMMFWYRQQPGQSLTLIATANQGSEATYESGFVIDKFPISRPNLTFSTLTVSNMSPEDSSIYLCSVEDRMRGTEAFFGQGTRLTVV.

Of note for this clonotype: A far larger clone is one nucleotide away, so this likely arose from a read error. This chain links TRBV12-5 with TRBJ2-5; the D is unclear. The V gene lost 0 bases and the J gene lost 11 bases, with 10 bases spanning the gap. This CDR3 has 12 residues. Germline V CDR1 and CDR2: LGHNT, FRNRAP. This CDR3 reads CASGLVRNEQYF. The CDR3 nucleotides are TGTGCTAGTGGTTTGGTACGTAATGAGCAGTACTTC.

This clonotype has ten or more counts. The chain recombines TRBV10-3 with TRBJ2-3; TRBD1 aligns across 8 bases. Germline CDR1 and CDR2: ENHRY and SYGVKD. CDR3 length equals 15 residues. The V gene end was trimmed by 6 bases and the J gene end by 3 bases; junction bases not matched to a gene: 8. The DNA of the CDR3 is TGTGCCATCAGAGTCCGACAGGGGCTGACAGATACGCAGTATTTT. Translated: CAIRVRQGLTDTQYF.

The chain uses TRBV4-2 and TRBJ1-4; no definite D call. Germline loops: CDR1 LGHNA, CDR2 YNFKEQ. The CDR3 extends over 16 amino acids. The V end was cut by 0 bases, the J end by 6 bases, with 14 bases between. CDR3 nucleotides: TGTGCCAGCAGCCAAGATCTTAGTAACGGCGATGAAAAACTGTTTTTT. Translation gives CASSQDLSNGDEKLFF.

In its sample, this clonotype was seen many times. V and J are TRBV2 and TRBJ2-1; 9 nucleotides line up with TRBD1. The CDR3 sequence is 14 residues long. V trimming: 6 bases; J trimming: 3 bases; junction bases outside the gene matches: 3. Germline values: CDR1 SNHLY, CDR2 FYNNEI. The CDR3 loop reads CASSRTGDYNEQFF. CDR3 in DNA: TGTGCCAGCAGCAGGACAGGGGACTACAATGAGCAGTTCTTC.

Comments on this clonotype: A read error may account for a junction end that differs from germline. The chain combines TRBV13 with TRBJ2-4; D might be TRBD1 or TRBD2, each matching 5 bases. Germline lookup yields CDR1 PRHDT and CDR2 FYEKMQ (reference sequence). CDR3 length equals 16 residues. CDR3: CASNLTAGAGVDIQYF. CDR3 nucleotide sequence: TGTGCCAGCAACTTAACGGCCGGGGCAGGAGTTGACATTCAGTACTTC. The full variable domain, its missing parts supplied by reference TRBV13 and TRBJ2-4, is AAGVIQSPRHLIKEKRETATLKCYPIPRHDTVYWYQQGPGQDPQFLISFYEKMQSDKGSIPDRFSAQQFSDYHSELNMSSLELGDSALYFCASNLTAGAGVDIQYFGAGTRLSVL.

This clonotype was counted ten times or more. The J gene is TRBJ1-1, the V gene TRBV11-2; D might be TRBD1 (5 bases). The CDR3 consists of 15 residues. V was pared by 1 base and J by 4 bases, with 13 bases between. Germline assignment: CDR1 SGHAT and CDR2 FQNNGV. The CDR3 protein is CASSLVWGVATEAFF. The CDR3 nucleotides read TGTGCCAGCAGCTTAGTCTGGGGGGTGGCCACTGAAGCTTTCTTT.

This clonotype was observed at least ten times. The chain is built from TRBV30 and TRBJ2-2; D is ambiguous. Germline CDR1 is GTSNPN and CDR2 is SVGIG (reference sequence). The V end lost 0 bases, the J end lost 2 bases, and 19 bases lay between the germline ends. CDR3 length: 18 residues. The CDR3: CAWSVYDLVRVNTGELFF. The CDR3 DNA reads as TGTGCCTGGAGTGTATACGACCTTGTTCGGGTTAACACCGGGGAGCTGTTTTTT.

This clonotype was detected only a few times. J is TRBJ2-7 and V is TRBV28, with 7 nucleotides matching TRBD2. The germline CDR1 and CDR2 sequences are MDHEN and SYDVKM. CDR3 length: 13 residues. Trimming cost V 10 bases and J 6 bases; bases outside gene matches: 12. The CDR3 nucleotides are TGTGCCACCATATGGGGGGGAACTGGCGAGCAGTACTTC. It yields the protein CATIWGGTGEQYF.

This clonotype has at least ten counts. The chain is built from TRBV29-1 and TRBJ2-7; D uncertain. The CDR3 runs 14 residues. Between the trimmed V and J ends, which lost 2 bases and 0 bases, there was a span of 11 bases. Germline CDR1 and CDR2: SQVTM and ANQGSEA. CDR3 region: CSVEILASSYEQYF. DNA for the CDR3: TGCAGCGTTGAAATCTTAGCTAGCTCCTACGAGCAGTACTTC.

V is TRBV25-1 and J is TRBJ2-6, with D maybe TRBD2 (5 bases). Germline lookup yields CDR1 MGHDK and CDR2 SYGVNS. This CDR3 spans 15 amino acids. The V end was cut by 5 bases, the J end by 4 bases, with 12 bases between. For the CDR3, the DNA is TGTGCCAGCAGTCGGAGAGGGAGAGGGGCCAACGTCCTGACTTTC. Protein product: CASSRRGRGANVLTF.

This clonotype was found many times. V usage is TRBV28 and J usage is TRBJ2-2; no clear D gene. CDR3 length equals 11 residues. Trimming stripped 8 bases from V and 1 base from J, with 2 bases between. Germline V gene lookup returns CDR1 MDHEN and CDR2 SYDVKM. The CDR3 loop reads CASLNTGELFF. Written as DNA, the CDR3 is TGTGCCAGCCTGAACACCGGGGAGCTGTTTTTT.

V gene TRBV6-2 or TRBV6-3 combines with J gene TRBJ2-3, with D hard to call. V was trimmed by 8 bases and J by 7 bases, leaving 16 bases between them. The CDR3 is 13 residues long. Germline V gives CDR1 MNHEY, CDR2 SVGEGT. The CDR3 loop reads CASQKVGLNTQYF. The CDR3 nucleotides are TGTGCCAGCCAAAAGGTGGGGTTGAATACGCAGTATTTT.

This clonotype was recorded at least ten times. This sequence joins TRBV7-3 and TRBJ2-1, with 12 bases matching TRBD2. The CDR3 extends over 17 amino acids. Germline lookup yields CDR1 SGHTA and CDR2 FQGTGA. Trimming at V came to 2 bases and at J to 6 bases, leaving 8 bases not matched to a gene. CDR3 residues: CASSLRASGGATNEQFF. CDR3 DNA sequence: TGTGCCAGCAGCTTACGCGCTAGCGGGGGGGCAACCAATGAGCAGTTCTTC.

V is TRBV25-1 and J is TRBJ2-7; D ambiguous. The V gene's germline CDR1 is MGHDK and CDR2 SYGVNS. The CDR3 contains 13 residues. CDR3 sequence: CDASKLGIREQYV. The CDR3 region has the DNA TGCGACGCATCTAAACTGGGCATCAGAGAGCAGTACGTC.

This clonotype was seen repeatedly, ten times or more. The chain combines TRBV2 with TRBJ2-1, with 7 bases identical to TRBD2. Germline V CDR1 and CDR2: SNHLY, FYNNEI. V shed 6 bases, J shed 0 bases, and the junction held 5 bases outside the gene matches. There are 15 residues in the CDR3. For the CDR3, the DNA is TGTGCCAGCAGGTTAGCGGGCCTCTCCTACAATGAGCAGTTCTTC. This encodes CASRLAGLSYNEQFF.

V gene TRBV27 combines with J gene TRBJ2-3; 8 nucleotides agree with TRBD2. The CDR3 sequence is 16 residues long. Unmatched junction bases numbered 13, after V lost 6 bases and J lost 5 bases. The V gene's germline CDR1 is MNHEY and CDR2 SMNVEV (reference sequence). The CDR3: CASRGDTGGFRDTQYF. The DNA of the CDR3 is TGTGCCAGCAGGGGGGACACGGGAGGGTTTAGAGATACGCAGTATTTT.

This clonotype was counted between two and nine times. CDR3 loop: CASSLSGPWAGAFF. The CDR3 nucleotides read TGTGCCAGCAGCCTCTCGGGACCTTGGGCCGGAGCTTTCTTT. The chain carries TRBV3-1 and TRBJ1-1; TRBD1 is a possible D gene (5 bases). Germline CDR1 LGHDT, CDR2 YNNKEL (reference sequence). Trimming cost V 4 bases and J 10 bases, with 19 bases left between them. This CDR3 is 14 amino acids long.

This clonotype appeared many times. Mismatch with germline at one junction end may stem from a read error. CDR3 region: CASSLAWNEQFF. For the CDR3, the DNA is TGTGCCAGCAGCTTAGCTTGGAATGAGCAGTTCTTC. The V gene is TRBV5-1, the J gene TRBJ2-1, with D unresolved. Germline V gene sequence: CDR1 SGHRS, CDR2 YFSETQ. The CDR3 extends over 12 amino acids.

This clonotype was found many times. The rearrangement uses TRBV29-1 and TRBJ1-1; D gene ambiguous. The CDR3 extends over 12 amino acids. Germline-derived CDR1 and CDR2 are SQVTM and ANQGSEA. The V end lost 4 bases, the J end lost 0 bases, and 6 bases lay between the germline ends. The CDR3 here is CSVVSMNTEAFF. CDR3 nucleotide sequence: TGCAGCGTTGTGTCCATGAACACTGAAGCTTTCTTT.

In its sample, this clonotype was seen many times. This chain uses TRBV6-1 with TRBJ1-1; D gene ambiguous. Trimming left V 5 bases short and J 10 bases short, with 17 bases between. Germline loops: CDR1 MNHNS, CDR2 SASEGT. The CDR3 contains 13 residues. The CDR3 reads CASSTPRRPSAFF. The CDR3 DNA reads TGTGCCAGCAGTACCCCGAGGAGGCCGTCAGCTTTCTTT.

Ten or more counts support this clonotype. The CDR3 sequence: CASSDSPGGRSGYTDTQYF. The DNA for the CDR3 is TGTGCCAGCAGTGACTCCCCAGGGGGTCGAAGCGGATACACAGATACGCAGTATTTT. V usage is TRBV6-1 and J usage is TRBJ2-3; 7 nucleotides align to TRBD1. CDR3 size: 19 residues. CDR1 and CDR2 (germline): MNHNS, SASEGT. V lost 3 bases and J lost 2; bases outside the gene matches: 17.

This clonotype came up once. The DNA is left out, because the CDR3 cannot be placed on it with certainty; the CDR3 is given as TCRdb lists it. The chain links TRBV28 to TRBJ1-2; whether TRBD1, the table's D call, matches the DNA was not checked. Germline V gives CDR1 MDHEN, CDR2 SYDVKM. The CDR3 has 24 amino acids, counting both end residues. The CDR3: CASSIKNIQYFGAGTAPTNYGYTF.

This clonotype was counted at least ten times. The chain has TRBV6-2 or TRBV6-3 and TRBJ1-1; D uncertain. Trimming cost V 2 bases and J 1 base, with 5 bases left between them. Germline-derived CDR1 and CDR2 are MNHEY and SVGEGT. The CDR3 consists of 13 residues. The CDR3 DNA sequence: TGTGCCAGCAGTTACGAGCCGAACACTGAAGCTTTCTTT. The encoded protein is CASSYEPNTEAFF.

This clonotype was found a few times. CDR3 protein: CASSLFRGGSSYNEQFF. CDR3 DNA: TGTGCCAGCAGTTTATTTAGGGGAGGGAGCTCCTACAATGAGCAGTTCTTC. The chain uses TRBV28 and TRBJ2-1; 7 bases align to TRBD2. The ends lost 1 base at V and 0 bases at J; junction bases unmatched: 6. The CDR3 has 17 residues. Germline lookup yields CDR1 MDHEN and CDR2 SYDVKM. Based on the CDR3 plus reference TRBV28 and TRBJ2-1, the full variable domain is DVKVTQSSRYLVKRTGEKVFLECVQDMDHENMFWYRQDPGLGLRLIYFSYDVKMKEKGDIPEGYSVSREKKERFSLILESASTNQTSMYLCASSLFRGGSSYNEQFFGPGTRLTVL.

This clonotype was observed many times. The rearrangement joins TRBV7-9 to TRBJ1-2; TRBD1 matches at 10 bases. The CDR3 runs to 16 residues. J lost 6 bases, V lost 1 base, and 8 bases had no gene match. CDR1 is SEHNR and CDR2 is FQNEAQ in the germline V gene (reference sequence). The CDR3 sequence is CASSLGAPGQGNGYTF. CDR3 coding DNA: TGTGCCAGCAGCTTAGGCGCTCCGGGACAGGGGAATGGCTACACCTTC.

There are many counts of this clonotype. The V call is TRBV6-2 or TRBV6-3, the J call TRBJ2-6; D is possibly TRBD2 (6 bases). CDR3 size: 15 residues. Germline values: CDR1 MNHEY, CDR2 SVGEGT. With 2 bases removed from V and 3 bases from J, the gap between germline ends came to 8 bases. Here the CDR3 DNA reads TGTGCCAGCAGTTACAAGGGAGGTGGGGCCAACGTCCTGACTTTC. It is translated as CASSYKGGGANVLTF.

The sample holds many counts of this clonotype. The chain joins TRBV28 to TRBJ2-5; D gene uncertain. Deletions cut 4 bases from V and 9 bases from J, with 12 bases between. The CDR3 runs 12 residues. The V gene's germline CDR1 is MDHEN and CDR2 SYDVKM. CDR3 loop: CASSSWKVSQYF. Written as DNA, the CDR3 is TGTGCCAGCAGTTCGTGGAAGGTGTCCCAGTACTTC.